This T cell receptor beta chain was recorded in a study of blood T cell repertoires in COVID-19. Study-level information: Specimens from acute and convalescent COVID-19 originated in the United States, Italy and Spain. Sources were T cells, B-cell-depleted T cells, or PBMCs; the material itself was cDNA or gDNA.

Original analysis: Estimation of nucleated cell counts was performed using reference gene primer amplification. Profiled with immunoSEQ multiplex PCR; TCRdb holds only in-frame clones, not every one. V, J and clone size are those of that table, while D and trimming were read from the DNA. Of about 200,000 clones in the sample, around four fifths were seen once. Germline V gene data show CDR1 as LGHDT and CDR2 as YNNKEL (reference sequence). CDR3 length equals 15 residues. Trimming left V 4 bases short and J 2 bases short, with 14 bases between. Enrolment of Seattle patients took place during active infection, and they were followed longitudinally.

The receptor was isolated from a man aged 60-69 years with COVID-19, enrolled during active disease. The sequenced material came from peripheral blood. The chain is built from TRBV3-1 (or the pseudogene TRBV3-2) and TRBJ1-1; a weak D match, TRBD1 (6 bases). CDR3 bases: TGTGCCAGCAGCCCCAGGACAGCCAGAAACACTGAAGCTTTCTTT. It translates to CASSPRTARNTEAFF.